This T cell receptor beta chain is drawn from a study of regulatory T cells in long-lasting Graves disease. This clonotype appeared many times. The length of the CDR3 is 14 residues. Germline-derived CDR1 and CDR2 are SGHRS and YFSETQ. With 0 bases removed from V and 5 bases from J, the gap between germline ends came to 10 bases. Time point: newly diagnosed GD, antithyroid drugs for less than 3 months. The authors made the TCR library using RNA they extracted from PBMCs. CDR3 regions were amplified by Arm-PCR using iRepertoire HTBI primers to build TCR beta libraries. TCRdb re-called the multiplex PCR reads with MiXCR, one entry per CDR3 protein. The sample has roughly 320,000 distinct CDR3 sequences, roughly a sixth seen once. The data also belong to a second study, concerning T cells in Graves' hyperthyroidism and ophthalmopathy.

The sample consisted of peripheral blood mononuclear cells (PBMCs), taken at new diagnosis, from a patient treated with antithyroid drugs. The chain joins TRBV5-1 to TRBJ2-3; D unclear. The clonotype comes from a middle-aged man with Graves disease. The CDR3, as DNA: TGCGCCAGCAGCTTGGCCCGTTCTAGAGATACGCAGTATTTT. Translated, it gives CASSLARSRDTQYF.